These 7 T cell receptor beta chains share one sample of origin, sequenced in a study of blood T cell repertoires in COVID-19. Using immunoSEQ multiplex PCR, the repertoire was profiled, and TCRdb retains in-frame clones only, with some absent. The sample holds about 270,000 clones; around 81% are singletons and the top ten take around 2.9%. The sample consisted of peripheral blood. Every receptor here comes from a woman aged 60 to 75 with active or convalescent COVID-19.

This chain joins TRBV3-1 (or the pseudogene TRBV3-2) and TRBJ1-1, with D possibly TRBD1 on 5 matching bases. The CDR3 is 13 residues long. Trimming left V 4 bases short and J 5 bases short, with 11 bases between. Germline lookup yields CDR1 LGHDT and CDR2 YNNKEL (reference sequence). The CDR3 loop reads CASSLTRETEAFF. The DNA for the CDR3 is TGTGCCAGCAGCCTGACCAGGGAAACTGAAGCTTTCTTT.

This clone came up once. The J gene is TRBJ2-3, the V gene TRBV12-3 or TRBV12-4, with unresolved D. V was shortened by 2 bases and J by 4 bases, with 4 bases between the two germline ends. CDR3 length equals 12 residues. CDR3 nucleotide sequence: TGTGCCAGCAGTTTATCCGCAGATACGCAGTATTTT. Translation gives CASSLSADTQYF.

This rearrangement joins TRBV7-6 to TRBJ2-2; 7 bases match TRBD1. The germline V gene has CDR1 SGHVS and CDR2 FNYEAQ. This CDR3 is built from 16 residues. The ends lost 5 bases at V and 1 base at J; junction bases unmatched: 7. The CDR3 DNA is TGTGCCAGCAGCCGAACGACAGGGCGGAACACCGGGGAGCTGTTTTTT. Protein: CASSRTTGRNTGELFF.

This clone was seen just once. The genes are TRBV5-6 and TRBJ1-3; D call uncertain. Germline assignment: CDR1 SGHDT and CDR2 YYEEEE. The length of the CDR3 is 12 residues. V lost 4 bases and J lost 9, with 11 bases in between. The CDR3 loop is CASSGSGFTIYF. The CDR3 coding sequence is TGTGCCAGCAGCGGCTCGGGGTTCACCATATATTTT.

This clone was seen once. In DNA form, the CDR3 reads TGTGCCAGCAGCCCGGCGACTAGCGGGGCGTACAATGAGCAGTTCTTC. This codes for CASSPATSGAYNEQFF. The gene calls are TRBV4-2 and TRBJ2-1, with TRBD2 matching over 11 bases. Germline trimming cut 4 bases from V and 4 bases from J; bases unmatched to any gene: 6. Germline V gives CDR1 LGHNA, CDR2 YNFKEQ. The CDR3 runs to 16 residues.

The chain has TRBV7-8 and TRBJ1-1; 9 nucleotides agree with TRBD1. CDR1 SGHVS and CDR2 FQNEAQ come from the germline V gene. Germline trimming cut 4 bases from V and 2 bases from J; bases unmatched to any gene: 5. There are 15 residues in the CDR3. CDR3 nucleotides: TGTGCCAGCAGCTCCCACAGGGGGCCCAACACTGAAGCTTTCTTT. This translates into CASSSHRGPNTEAFF. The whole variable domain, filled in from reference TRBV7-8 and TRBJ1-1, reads GAGVSQSPRYKVAKRGQDVALRCDPISGHVSLFWYQQALGQGPEFLTYFQNEAQLDKSGLPSDRFFAERPEGSVSTLKIQRTQQEDSAVYLCASSSHRGPNTEAFFGQGTRLTVV.

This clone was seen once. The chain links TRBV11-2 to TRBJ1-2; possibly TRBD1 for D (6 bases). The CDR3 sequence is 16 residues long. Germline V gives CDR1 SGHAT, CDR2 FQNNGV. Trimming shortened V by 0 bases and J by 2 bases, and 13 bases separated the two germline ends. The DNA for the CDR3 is TGTGCCAGCAGCTTAGATTGGGGACAACGCAACTATGGCTACACCTTC. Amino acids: CASSLDWGQRNYGYTF.